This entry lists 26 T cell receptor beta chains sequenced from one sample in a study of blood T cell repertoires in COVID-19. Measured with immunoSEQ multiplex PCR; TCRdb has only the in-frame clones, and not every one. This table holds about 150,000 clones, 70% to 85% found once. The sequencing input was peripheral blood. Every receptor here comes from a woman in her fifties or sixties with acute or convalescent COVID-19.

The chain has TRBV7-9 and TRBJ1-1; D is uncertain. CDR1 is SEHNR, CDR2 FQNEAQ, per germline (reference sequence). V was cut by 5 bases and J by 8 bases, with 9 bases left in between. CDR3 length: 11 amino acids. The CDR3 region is CASSRAQEAFF. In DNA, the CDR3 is TGTGCCAGCAGCCGTGCACAGGAAGCTTTCTTT.

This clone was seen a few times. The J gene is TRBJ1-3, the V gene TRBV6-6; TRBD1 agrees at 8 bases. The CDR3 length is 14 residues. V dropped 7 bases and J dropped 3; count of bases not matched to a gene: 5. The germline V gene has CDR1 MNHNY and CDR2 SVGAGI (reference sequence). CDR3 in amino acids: CASNPGTGGNTIYF. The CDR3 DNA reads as TGTGCCAGCAACCCCGGGACAGGTGGAAACACCATATATTTT.

The CDR3 DNA is TGTGCCAGCAGTGAAGCTGGGACAGGGTTTAGTGGTGAGCAGTTCTTC. Protein product: CASSEAGTGFSGEQFF. The genes are TRBV6-1 and TRBJ2-1; TRBD1 matches at 9 bases. The germline gives CDR1 MNHNS, CDR2 SASEGT. The trim removed 0 bases at V and 9 bases at J, leaving 9 bases unmatched. CDR3 length equals 16 residues.

This CDR3 reads CAITRDWGETQYF. The DNA of the CDR3 is TGTGCCATCACCCGGGACTGGGGCGAGACCCAGTACTTC. The J gene is TRBJ2-5, the V gene TRBV10-3; the D gene is possibly TRBD2 (6 bases). Germline CDR1 reads ENHRY; CDR2 reads SYGVKD. The CDR3 has 13 residues. The V end lost 7 bases, the J end lost 5 bases, and 14 bases lay between the germline ends.

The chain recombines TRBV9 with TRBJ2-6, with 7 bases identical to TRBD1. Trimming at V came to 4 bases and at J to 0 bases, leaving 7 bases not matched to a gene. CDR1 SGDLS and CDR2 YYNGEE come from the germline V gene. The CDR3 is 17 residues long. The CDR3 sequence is CASSPRRQGSGANVLTF. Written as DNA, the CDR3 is TGTGCCAGCAGCCCCCGAAGACAGGGCTCTGGGGCCAACGTCCTGACTTTC.

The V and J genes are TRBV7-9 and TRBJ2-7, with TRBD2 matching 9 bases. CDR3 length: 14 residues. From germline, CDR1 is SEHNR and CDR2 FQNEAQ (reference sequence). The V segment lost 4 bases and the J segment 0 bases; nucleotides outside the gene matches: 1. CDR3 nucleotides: TGTGCCAGCAGCTCGACTAGCGGCTCCTACGAGCAGTACTTC. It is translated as CASSSTSGSYEQYF.

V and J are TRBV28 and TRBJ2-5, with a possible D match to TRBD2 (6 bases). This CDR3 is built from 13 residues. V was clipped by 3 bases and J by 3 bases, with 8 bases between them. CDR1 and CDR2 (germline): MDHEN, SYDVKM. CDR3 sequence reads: CASSLSGEETQYF. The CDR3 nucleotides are TGTGCCAGCAGTTTGTCGGGGGAAGAGACCCAGTACTTC.

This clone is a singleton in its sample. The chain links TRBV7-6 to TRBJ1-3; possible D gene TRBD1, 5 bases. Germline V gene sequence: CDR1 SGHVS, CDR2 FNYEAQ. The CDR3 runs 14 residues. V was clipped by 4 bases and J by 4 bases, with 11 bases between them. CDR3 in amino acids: CASSSWGEGNTIYF. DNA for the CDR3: TGTGCCAGCAGCTCATGGGGGGAAGGAAACACCATATATTTT.

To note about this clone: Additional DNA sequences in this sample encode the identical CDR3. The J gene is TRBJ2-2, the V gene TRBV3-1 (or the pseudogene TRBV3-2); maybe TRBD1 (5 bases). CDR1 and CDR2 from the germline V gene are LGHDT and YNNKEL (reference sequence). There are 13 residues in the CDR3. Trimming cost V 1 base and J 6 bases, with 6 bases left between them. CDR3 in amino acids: CASSQGRAGELFF. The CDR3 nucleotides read TGTGCCAGCAGCCAAGGCAGGGCCGGGGAGCTGTTTTTT.

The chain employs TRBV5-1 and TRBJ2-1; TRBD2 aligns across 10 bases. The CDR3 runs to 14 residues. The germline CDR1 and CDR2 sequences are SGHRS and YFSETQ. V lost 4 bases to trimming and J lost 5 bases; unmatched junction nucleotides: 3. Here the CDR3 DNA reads TGCGCCAGCAGCCTAGCGGGAGTTAACAATGAGCAGTTCTTC. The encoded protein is CASSLAGVNNEQFF.

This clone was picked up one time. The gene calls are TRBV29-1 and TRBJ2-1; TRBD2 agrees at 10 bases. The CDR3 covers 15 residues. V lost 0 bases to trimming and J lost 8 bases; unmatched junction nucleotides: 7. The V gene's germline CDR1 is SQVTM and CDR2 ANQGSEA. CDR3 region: CSVEDLAGVSDEQFF. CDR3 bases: TGCAGCGTTGAAGATCTAGCGGGAGTTTCGGATGAGCAGTTCTTC.

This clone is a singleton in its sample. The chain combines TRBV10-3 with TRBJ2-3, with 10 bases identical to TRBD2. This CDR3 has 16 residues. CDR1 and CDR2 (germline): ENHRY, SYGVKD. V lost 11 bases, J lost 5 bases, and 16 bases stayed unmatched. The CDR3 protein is CASSVGFGLAVDTQYF. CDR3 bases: TGTGCCTCGTCAGTGGGTTTCGGACTAGCGGTAGATACGCAGTATTTT.

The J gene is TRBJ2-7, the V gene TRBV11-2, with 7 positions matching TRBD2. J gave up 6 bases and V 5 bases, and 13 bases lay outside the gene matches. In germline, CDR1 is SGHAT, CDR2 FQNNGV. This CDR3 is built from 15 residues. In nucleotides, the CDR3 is TGTGCCAGCAGCAAAGGGGAGGGGACGGTGCGCGAGCAGTACTTC. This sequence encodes CASSKGEGTVREQYF.

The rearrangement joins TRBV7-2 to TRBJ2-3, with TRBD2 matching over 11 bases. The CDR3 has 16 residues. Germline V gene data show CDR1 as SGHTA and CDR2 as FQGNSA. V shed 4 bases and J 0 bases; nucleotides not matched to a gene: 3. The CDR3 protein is CASSSASGRSTDTQYF. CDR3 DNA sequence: TGTGCCAGCAGCTCAGCTAGCGGGAGGAGCACAGATACGCAGTATTTT.

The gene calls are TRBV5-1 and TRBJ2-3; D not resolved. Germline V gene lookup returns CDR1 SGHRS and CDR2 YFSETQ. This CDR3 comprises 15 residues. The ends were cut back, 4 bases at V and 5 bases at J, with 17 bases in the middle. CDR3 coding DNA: TGCGCCAGCAGCGTCTTTGGCTTGACGGGAGATACGCAGTATTTT. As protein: CASSVFGLTGDTQYF.

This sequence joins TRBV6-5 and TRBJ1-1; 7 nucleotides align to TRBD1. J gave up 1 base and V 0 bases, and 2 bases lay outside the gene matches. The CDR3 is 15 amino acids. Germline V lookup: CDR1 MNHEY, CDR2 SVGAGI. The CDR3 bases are TGTGCCAGCAGTTACTCGAACAGGGGGAACACTGAAGCTTTCTTT. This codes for CASSYSNRGNTEAFF.

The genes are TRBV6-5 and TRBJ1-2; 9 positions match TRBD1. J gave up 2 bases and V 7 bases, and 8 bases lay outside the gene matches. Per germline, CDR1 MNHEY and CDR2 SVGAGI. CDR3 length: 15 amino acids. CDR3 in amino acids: CASTPRDRANYGYTF. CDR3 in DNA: TGTGCCAGCACCCCCCGGGACAGGGCCAACTATGGCTACACCTTC.

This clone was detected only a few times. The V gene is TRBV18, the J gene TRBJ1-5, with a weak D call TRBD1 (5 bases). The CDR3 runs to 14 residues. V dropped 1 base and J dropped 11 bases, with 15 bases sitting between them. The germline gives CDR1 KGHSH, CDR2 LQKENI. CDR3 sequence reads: CASSPQSGEKAQHF. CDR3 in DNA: TGTGCCAGCTCACCACAATCGGGGGAAAAAGCCCAGCATTTT.

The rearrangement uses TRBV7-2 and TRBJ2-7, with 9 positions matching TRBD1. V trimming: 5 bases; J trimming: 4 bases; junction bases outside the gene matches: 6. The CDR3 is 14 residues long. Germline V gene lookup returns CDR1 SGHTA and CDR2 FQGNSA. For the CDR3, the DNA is TGTGCCAGCAGCCCCCCGGGACAGGGATACGAGCAGTACTTC. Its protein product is CASSPPGQGYEQYF.

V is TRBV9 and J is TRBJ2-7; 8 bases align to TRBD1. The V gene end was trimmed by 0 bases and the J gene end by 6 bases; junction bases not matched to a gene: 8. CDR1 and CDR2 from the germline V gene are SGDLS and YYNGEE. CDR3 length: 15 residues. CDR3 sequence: CASSVGVTGAGEQYF. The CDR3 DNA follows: TGTGCCAGCAGCGTAGGGGTGACAGGGGCCGGCGAGCAGTACTTC. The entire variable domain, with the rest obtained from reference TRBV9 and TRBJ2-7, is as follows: DSGVTQTPKHLITATGQRVTLRCSPRSGDLSVYWYQQSLDQGLQFLIQYYNGEERAKGNILERFSAQQFPDLHSELNLSSLELGDSALYFCASSVGVTGAGEQYFGPGTRLTVT.

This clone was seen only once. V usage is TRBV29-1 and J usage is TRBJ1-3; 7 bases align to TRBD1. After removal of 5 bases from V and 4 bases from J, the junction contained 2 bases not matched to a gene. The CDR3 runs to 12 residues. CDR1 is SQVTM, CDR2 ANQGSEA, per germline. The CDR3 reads CSVTGDGNTIYF. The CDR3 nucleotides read TGCAGCGTTACAGGGGACGGAAACACCATATATTTT. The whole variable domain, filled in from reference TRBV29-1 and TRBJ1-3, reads SAVISQKPSRDICQRGTSLTIQCQVDSQVTMMFWYRQQPGQSLTLIATANQGSEATYESGFVIDKFPISRPNLTFSTLTVSNMSPEDSSIYLCSVTGDGNTIYFGEGSWLTVV.

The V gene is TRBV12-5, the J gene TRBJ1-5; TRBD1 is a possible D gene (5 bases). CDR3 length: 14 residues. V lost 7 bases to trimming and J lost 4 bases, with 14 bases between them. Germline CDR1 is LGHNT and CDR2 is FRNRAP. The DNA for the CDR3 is TGTGCTAGTGCCGTGGGGGGTCGTAATCAGCCCCAGCATTTT. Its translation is CASAVGGRNQPQHF.

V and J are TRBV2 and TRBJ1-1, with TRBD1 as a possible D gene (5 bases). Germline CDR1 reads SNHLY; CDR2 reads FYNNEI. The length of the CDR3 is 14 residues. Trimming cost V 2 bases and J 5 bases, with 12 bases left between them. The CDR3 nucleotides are TGTGCCAGCAGTGAATCGGCAGGGCGGACTGAAGCTTTCTTT. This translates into CASSESAGRTEAFF.

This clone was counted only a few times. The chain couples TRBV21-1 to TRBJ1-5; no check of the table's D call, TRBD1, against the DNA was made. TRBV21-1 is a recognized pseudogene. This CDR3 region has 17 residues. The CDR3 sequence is CASSKASGPRPNQPQHF. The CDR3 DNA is TGTGCCAGCAGCAAAGCTTCAGGGCCACGACCCAATCAGCCCCAGCATTTT.

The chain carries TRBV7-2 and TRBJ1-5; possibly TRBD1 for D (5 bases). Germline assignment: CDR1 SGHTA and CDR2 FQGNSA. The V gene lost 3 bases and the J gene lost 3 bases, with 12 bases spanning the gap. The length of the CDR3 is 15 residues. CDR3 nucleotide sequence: TGTGCCAGCAGCTTCAGGGCTAGTGACAATCAGCCCCAGCATTTT. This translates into CASSFRASDNQPQHF.

CDR3 sequence (DNA): TGCGCCAGCAGCCCGATACCCTCCGGGACAGGGGGAGGCAATCAGCCCCAGCATTTT. Residues: CASSPIPSGTGGGNQPQHF. V and J are TRBV5-1 and TRBJ1-5, with 11 bases lining up with TRBD1. The CDR3 covers 19 residues. Trimming took 4 bases from V and 2 from J; bases not matched to a gene: 14. Germline CDR1 and CDR2: SGHRS and YFSETQ.